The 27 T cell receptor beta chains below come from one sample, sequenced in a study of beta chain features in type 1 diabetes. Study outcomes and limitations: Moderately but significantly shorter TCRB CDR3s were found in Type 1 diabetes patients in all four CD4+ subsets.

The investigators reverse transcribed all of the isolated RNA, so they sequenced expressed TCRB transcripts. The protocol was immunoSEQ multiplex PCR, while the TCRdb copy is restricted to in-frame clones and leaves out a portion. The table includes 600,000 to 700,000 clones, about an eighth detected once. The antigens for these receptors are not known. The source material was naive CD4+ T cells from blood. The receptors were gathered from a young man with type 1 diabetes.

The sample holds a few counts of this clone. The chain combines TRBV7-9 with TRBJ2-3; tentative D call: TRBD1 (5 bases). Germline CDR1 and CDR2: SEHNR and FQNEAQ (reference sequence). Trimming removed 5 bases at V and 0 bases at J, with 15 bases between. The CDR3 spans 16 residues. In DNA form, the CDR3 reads TGTGCCAGCAGCACCGGTCTCGACAGTAGCACAGATACGCAGTATTTT. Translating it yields CASSTGLDSSTDTQYF.

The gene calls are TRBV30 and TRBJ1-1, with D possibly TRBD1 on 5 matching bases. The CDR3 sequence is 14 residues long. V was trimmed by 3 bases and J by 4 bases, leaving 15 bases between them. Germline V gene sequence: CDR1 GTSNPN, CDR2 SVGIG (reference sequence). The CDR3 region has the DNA TGTGCCTGGAGCACAGGTATTGTTGGCACTGAAGCTTTCTTT. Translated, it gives CAWSTGIVGTEAFF.

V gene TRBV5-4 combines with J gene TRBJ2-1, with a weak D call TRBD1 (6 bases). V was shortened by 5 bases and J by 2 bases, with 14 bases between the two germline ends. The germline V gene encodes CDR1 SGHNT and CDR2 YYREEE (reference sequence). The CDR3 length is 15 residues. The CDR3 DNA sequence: TGTGCCAGCAGACCAGGGCCAGGGGCCTACAATGAGCAGTTCTTC. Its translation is CASRPGPGAYNEQFF.

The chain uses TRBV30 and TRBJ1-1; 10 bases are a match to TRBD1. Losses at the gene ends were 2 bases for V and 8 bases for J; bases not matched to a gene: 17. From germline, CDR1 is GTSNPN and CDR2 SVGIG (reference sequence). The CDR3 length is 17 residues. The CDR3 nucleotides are TGTGCCTGGAGTATTACCGGGACAGGGGCCTGGCGGGGAGAAGCTTTCTTT. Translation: CAWSITGTGAWRGEAFF.

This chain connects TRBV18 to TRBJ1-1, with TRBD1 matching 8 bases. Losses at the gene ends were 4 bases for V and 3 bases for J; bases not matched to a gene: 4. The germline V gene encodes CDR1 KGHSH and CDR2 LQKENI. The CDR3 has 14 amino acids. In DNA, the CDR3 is TGTGCCAGCTCACAATCGACAGGGGACACTGAAGCTTTCTTT. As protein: CASSQSTGDTEAFF.

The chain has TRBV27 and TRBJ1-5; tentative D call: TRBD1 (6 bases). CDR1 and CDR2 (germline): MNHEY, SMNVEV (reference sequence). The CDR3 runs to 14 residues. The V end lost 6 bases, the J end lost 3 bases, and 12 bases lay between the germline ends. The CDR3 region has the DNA TGTGCCAGCAGCTACAGGGATGCCAATCAGCCCCAGCATTTT. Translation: CASSYRDANQPQHF.

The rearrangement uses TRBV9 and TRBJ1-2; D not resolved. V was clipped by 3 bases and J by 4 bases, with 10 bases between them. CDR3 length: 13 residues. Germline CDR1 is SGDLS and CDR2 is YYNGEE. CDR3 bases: TGTGCCAGCAGCGCCCCAGGAGTCTATGGCTACACCTTC. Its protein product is CASSAPGVYGYTF.

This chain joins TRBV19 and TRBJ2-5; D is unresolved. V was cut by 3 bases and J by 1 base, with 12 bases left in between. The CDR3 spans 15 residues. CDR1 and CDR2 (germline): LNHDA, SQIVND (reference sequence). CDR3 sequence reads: CASSMFGGSQETQYF. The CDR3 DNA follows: TGTGCCAGTAGTATGTTCGGCGGATCCCAAGAGACCCAGTACTTC.

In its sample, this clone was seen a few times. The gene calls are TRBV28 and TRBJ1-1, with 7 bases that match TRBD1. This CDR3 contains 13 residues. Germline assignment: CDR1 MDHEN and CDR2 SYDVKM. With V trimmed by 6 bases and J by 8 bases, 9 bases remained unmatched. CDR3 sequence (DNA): TGTGCCAGCAGGGGAGGACAGGATTACGAAGCTTTCTTT. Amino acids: CASRGGQDYEAFF.

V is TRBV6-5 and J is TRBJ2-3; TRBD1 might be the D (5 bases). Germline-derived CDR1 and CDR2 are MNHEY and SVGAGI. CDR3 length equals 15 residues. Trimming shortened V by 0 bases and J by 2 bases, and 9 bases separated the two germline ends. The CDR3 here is CASSYSRQNTDTQYF. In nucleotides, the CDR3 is TGTGCCAGCAGTTACTCGAGACAGAACACAGATACGCAGTATTTT.

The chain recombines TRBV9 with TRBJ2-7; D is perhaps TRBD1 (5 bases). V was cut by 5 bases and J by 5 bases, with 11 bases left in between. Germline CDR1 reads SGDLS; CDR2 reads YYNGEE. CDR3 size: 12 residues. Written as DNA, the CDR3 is TGTGCCAGCAGTCCCGGACAAGACGAGCAGTACTTC. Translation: CASSPGQDEQYF. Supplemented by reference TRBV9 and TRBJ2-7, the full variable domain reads DSGVTQTPKHLITATGQRVTLRCSPRSGDLSVYWYQQSLDQGLQFLIQYYNGEERAKGNILERFSAQQFPDLHSELNLSSLELGDSALYFCASSPGQDEQYFGPGTRLTVT.

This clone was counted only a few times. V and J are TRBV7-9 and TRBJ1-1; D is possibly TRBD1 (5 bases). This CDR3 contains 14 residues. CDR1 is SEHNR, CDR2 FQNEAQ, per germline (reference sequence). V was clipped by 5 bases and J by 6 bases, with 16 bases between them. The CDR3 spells CASSRGRGVAEAFF. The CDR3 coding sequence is TGTGCCAGCAGCCGCGGCCGGGGGGTTGCTGAAGCTTTCTTT.

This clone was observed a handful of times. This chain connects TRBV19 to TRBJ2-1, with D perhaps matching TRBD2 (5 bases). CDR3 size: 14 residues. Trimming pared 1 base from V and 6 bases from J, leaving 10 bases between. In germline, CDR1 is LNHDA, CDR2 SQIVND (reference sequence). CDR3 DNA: TGTGCCAGTAGTATAGGCTTTCTAGCCAATGAGCAGTTCTTC. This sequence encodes CASSIGFLANEQFF.

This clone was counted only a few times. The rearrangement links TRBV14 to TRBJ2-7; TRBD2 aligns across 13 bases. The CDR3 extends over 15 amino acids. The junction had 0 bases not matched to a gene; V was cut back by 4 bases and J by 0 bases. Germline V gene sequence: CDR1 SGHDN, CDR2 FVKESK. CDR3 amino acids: CASSRLAGGSYEQYF. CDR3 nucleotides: TGTGCCAGCAGCCGACTAGCGGGAGGCTCCTACGAGCAGTACTTC.

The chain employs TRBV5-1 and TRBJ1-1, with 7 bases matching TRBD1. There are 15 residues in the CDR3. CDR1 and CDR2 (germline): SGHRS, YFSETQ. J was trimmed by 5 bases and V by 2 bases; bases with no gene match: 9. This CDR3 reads CASSLEGAIWTEAFF. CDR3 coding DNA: TGCGCCAGCAGCTTAGAGGGGGCGATCTGGACTGAAGCTTTCTTT.

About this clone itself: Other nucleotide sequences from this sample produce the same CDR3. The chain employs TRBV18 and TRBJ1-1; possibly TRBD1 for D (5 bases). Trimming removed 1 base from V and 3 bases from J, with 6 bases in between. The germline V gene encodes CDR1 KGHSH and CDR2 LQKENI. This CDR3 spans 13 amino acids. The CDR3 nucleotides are TGTGCCAGCTCACCACTCAGGGACACTGAAGCTTTCTTT. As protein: CASSPLRDTEAFF. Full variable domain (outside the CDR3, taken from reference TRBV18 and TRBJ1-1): NAGVMQNPRHLVRRRGQEARLRCSPMKGHSHVYWYRQLPEEGLKFMVYLQKENIIDESGMPKERFSAEFPKEGPSILRIQQVVRGDSAAYFCASSPLRDTEAFFGQGTRLTVV.

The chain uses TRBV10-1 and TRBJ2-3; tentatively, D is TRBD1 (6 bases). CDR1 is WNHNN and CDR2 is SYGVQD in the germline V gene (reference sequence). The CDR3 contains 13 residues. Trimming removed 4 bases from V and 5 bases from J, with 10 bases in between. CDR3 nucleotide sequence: TGCGCCAGCAGTGTTGGGGGCCAAGATACGCAGTATTTT. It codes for CASSVGGQDTQYF.

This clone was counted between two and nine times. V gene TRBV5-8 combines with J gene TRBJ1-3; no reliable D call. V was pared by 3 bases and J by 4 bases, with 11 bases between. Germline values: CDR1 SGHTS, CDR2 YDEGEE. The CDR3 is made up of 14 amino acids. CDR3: CASSSDGGGNTIYF. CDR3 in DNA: TGTGCCAGCAGCTCGGACGGTGGGGGAAACACCATATATTTT.

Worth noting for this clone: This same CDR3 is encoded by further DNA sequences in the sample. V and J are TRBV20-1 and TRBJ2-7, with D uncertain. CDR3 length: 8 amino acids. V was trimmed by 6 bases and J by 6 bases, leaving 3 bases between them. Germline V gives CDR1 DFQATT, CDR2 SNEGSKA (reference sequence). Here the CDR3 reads CSASEQYF. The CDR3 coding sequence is TGCAGTGCATCCGAGCAGTACTTC.

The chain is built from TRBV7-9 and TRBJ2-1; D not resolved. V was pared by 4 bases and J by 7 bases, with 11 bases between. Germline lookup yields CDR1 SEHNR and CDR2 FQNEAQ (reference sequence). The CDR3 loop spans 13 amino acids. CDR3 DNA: TGTGCCAGCAGCTCAGAGTGGGGTAATGAGCAGTTCTTC. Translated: CASSSEWGNEQFF.

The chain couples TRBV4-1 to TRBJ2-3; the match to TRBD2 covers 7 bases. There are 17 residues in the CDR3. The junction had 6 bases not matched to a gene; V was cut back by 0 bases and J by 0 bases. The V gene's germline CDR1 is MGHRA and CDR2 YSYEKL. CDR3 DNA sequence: TGCGCCAGCAGCCAAGATTGGGGAGGGATTAGCACAGATACGCAGTATTTT. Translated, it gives CASSQDWGGISTDTQYF.

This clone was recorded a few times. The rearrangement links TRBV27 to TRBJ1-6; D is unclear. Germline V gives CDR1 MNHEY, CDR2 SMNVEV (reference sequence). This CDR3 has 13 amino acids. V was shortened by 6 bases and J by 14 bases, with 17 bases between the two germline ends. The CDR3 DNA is TGTGCCAGCAGCCCAAGAGAGGGAAGGACCCTCCACTTT. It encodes CASSPREGRTLHF.

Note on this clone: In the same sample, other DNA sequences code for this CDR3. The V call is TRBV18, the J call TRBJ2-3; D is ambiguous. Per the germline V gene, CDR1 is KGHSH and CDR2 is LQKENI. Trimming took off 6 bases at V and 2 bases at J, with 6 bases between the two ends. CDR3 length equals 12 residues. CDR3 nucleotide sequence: TGTGCCAGCTCGCCTTACACAGATACGCAGTATTTT. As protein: CASSPYTDTQYF.

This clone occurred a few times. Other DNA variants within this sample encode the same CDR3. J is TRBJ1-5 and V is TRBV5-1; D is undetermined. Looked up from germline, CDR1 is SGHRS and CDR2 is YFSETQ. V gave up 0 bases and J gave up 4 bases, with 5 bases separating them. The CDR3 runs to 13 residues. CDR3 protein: CASSLAQNQPQHF. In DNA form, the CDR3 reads TGCGCCAGCAGCTTGGCACAGAATCAGCCCCAGCATTTT.

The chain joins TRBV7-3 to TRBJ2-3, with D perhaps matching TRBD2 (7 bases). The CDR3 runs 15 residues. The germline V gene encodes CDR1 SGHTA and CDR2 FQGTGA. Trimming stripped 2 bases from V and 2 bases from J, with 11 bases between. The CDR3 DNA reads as TGTGCCAGCAGCTTAGCGGGGGCCCCCACAGATACGCAGTATTTT. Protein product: CASSLAGAPTDTQYF.

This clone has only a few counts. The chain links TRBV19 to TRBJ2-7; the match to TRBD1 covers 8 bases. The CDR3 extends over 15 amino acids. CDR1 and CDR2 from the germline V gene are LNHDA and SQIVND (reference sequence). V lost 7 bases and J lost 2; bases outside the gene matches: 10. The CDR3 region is CASTRGQGAAYEQYF. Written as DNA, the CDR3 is TGTGCCAGTACCCGAGGACAGGGTGCGGCCTACGAGCAGTACTTC.

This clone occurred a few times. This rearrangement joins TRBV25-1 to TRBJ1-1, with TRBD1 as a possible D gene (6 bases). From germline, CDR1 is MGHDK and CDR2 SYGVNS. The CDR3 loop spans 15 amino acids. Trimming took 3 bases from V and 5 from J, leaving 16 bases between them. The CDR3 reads CASSDRGRGGTEAFF. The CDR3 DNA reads TGTGCCAGCAGTGATAGGGGCAGGGGAGGGACTGAAGCTTTCTTT.